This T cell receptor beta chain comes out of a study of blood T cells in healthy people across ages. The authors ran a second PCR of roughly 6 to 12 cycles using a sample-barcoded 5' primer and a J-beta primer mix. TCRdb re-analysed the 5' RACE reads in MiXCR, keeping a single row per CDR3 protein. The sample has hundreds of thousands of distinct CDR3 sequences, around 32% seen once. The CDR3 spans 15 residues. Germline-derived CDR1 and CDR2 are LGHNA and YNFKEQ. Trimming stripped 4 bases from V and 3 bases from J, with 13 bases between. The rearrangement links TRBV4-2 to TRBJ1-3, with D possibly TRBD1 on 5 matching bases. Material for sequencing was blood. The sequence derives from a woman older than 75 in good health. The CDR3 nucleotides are TGTGCCAGCAGCCGGGAACAGGAGGGTGGAAACACCATATATTTT. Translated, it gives CASSREQEGGNTIYF.